This T cell receptor (beta chain) is from a study of T cell repertoires in cytomegalovirus infection. About the study: An indication of both CMV infection and matching HLA type came from public TCR beta signatures.

Findings and caveats of the study: The response measured ex vivo was dominated by TCR beta clonotypes (HLA-C-restricted and CMV-specific).

Many counts were recorded for this clonotype. Its antigen is not identified. The V gene lost 1 base and the J gene lost 4 bases, with 8 bases spanning the gap. Germline V gene sequence: CDR1 LGHNA, CDR2 YSLEER. The CDR3 runs to 13 residues. TCRdb re-derived calls from the reads in MiXCR, one entry per CDR3 protein. The data hold 200,000 to 300,000 distinct CDR3 sequences, with roughly an eighth observed a single time. The sample was PBMCs. This receptor was taken from a human donor in good health (CMV status not recorded). Some clones in this sample may be carry-over from other donors' samples. The rearrangement links TRBV4-3 to TRBJ2-7, with unresolved D. The CDR3 nucleotides are TGCGCCAGCAGCCAAGCGGTCCAATACGAGCAGTACTTC. This translates into CASSQAVQYEQYF.